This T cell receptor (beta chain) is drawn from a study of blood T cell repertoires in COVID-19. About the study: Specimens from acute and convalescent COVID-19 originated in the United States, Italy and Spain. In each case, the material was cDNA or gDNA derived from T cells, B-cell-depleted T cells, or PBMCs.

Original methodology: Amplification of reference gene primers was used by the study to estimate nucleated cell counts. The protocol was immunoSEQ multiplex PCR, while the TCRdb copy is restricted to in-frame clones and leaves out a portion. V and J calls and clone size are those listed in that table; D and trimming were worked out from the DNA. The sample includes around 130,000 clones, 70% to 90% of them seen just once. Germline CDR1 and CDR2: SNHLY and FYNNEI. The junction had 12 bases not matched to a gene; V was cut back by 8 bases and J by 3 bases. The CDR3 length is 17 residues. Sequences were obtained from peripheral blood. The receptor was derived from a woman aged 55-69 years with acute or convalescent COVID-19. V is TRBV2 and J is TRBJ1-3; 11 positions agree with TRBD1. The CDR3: CASSMDRGRVGGNTIYF. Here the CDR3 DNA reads TGTGCCAGCTCAATGGACAGGGGGCGAGTGGGTGGAAACACCATATATTTT.